Each of the 28 T cell receptor beta chains below was sequenced from the same sample in a study of Graves' ophthalmopathy and Graves' hyperthyroidism. Transcripts of RNA were the source for amplifying TCR beta CDR3 regions. An opening RT-PCR round employed HTBI primers and preceded a second-round multiplex PCR. MiXCR was run by TCRdb on the multiplex PCR reads, yielding one entry per CDR3 protein. The top ten clones hold approximately 1.4% of a sample with 350,000 to 400,000 distinct CDR3 sequences, around 16% of them seen once. Sequencing was done on a sample of peripheral blood. These receptors were obtained from a woman between 18 and 30 years old with Graves' ophthalmopathy.

In this sample, this clonotype turned up many times. The chain has TRBV19 and TRBJ2-7; D is possibly TRBD1 (6 bases). Germline CDR1 LNHDA, CDR2 SQIVND (reference sequence). The CDR3 length is 13 residues. The V gene lost 5 bases and the J gene lost 5 bases, with 13 bases spanning the gap. The CDR3 DNA reads TGTGCCAGTAGTGCTATAAGACAGGACGAGCAGTACTTC. Translation gives CASSAIRQDEQYF.

At least ten counts were recorded for this clonotype. The V gene is TRBV7-8, the J gene TRBJ2-5; D is undetermined. Germline CDR1 SGHVS, CDR2 FQNEAQ. V shed 3 bases and J shed 4 bases, with 12 bases lying between them. This CDR3 is built from 14 residues. CDR3 loop: CASSFRTRGETQYF. The CDR3 DNA follows: TGTGCCAGCAGCTTTCGGACCCGTGGAGAGACCCAGTACTTC.

The V gene is TRBV19, the J gene TRBJ2-7; perhaps TRBD2 as D (6 bases). The CDR3 length is 13 residues. The V end lost 7 bases, the J end lost 6 bases, and 16 bases lay between the germline ends. Germline values: CDR1 LNHDA, CDR2 SQIVND (reference sequence). The CDR3 DNA is TGTGCCAGTACCACCCACGAGGGAGGCGAGCAGTACTTC. This sequence encodes CASTTHEGGEQYF.

This clonotype was seen ten or more times. The chain has TRBV6-2 or TRBV6-3 and TRBJ1-1, with D hard to call. The germline V gene encodes CDR1 MNHEY and CDR2 SVGEGT. This CDR3 has 12 residues. The germline V and J ends were trimmed by 5 bases and 3 bases, with 7 bases remaining between them. In DNA form, the CDR3 reads TGTGCCAGCAGTCGATGGGACACTGAAGCTTTCTTT. Amino acid sequence: CASSRWDTEAFF.

This clonotype has just a few counts. This sequence joins TRBV28 and TRBJ1-1, with D perhaps TRBD1 (5 bases). V dropped 2 bases and J dropped 11 bases, with 9 bases sitting between them. Germline V gives CDR1 MDHEN, CDR2 SYDVKM. This CDR3 has 11 amino acids. CDR3 coding DNA: TGTGCCAGCAGTTTAGGTGGGGCGGCTTTCTTT. Its protein is CASSLGGAAFF.

The sample holds many counts of this clonotype. The chain links TRBV6-2 or TRBV6-3 to TRBJ2-7; TRBD1 might be the D (6 bases). CDR1 and CDR2 from the germline V gene are MNHEY and SVGEGT. V lost 7 bases, J lost 6 bases, and 13 bases lay in between. The CDR3 is 12 residues long. Written as DNA, the CDR3 is TGTGCCAGCACAGGGGCCCCTCGCGAGCAGTACTTC. This codes for CASTGAPREQYF.

The chain has TRBV20-1 and TRBJ2-7; 16 bases are shared with TRBD2. The CDR3 covers 16 residues. Germline V lookup: CDR1 DFQATT, CDR2 SNEGSKA (reference sequence). Trimming took 3 bases from V and 6 from J; bases not matched to a gene: 8. The CDR3 loop reads CSARSGTSGRVGEQYF. CDR3 in DNA: TGCAGTGCTAGGAGCGGGACTAGCGGGAGGGTAGGCGAGCAGTACTTC.

This clonotype was found many times. The chain has TRBV6-5 and TRBJ2-2; 10 nucleotides line up with TRBD1. The germline CDR1 and CDR2 sequences are MNHEY and SVGAGI. V lost 4 bases and J lost 4; bases outside the gene matches: 6. This CDR3 comprises 16 residues. The CDR3 spells CASSSMRQGATGELFF. The DNA for the CDR3 is TGTGCCAGCAGTTCGATGAGACAGGGGGCCACCGGGGAGCTGTTTTTT.

There are many counts of this clonotype. A junction boundary mismatches the germline segment, possibly from a read error. The rearrangement joins TRBV20-1 to TRBJ2-3, with 10 bases matching TRBD2. The CDR3 length is 11 residues. Germline assignment: CDR1 DFQATT and CDR2 SNEGSKA (reference sequence). The CDR3, as DNA: TGCAGTGCATCACTAGCGGGGCCAGGAAGTTTT. The encoded protein is CSASLAGPGSF.

The CDR3 reads CASSYTQGNAYGYTF. As DNA, the CDR3 is TGTGCCAGCAGCTATACACAAGGGAACGCCTATGGCTACACCTTC. The rearrangement links TRBV7-2 to TRBJ1-2; D unclear. The CDR3 has 15 residues. Trimming stripped 4 bases from V and 4 bases from J, with 16 bases between. Germline CDR1 reads SGHTA; CDR2 reads FQGNSA.

There are many counts of this clonotype. The chain couples TRBV12-3 or TRBV12-4 to TRBJ2-7; 8 bases match TRBD1. The CDR3 has 16 residues. Trimming at V came to 6 bases and at J to 2 bases, leaving 12 bases not matched to a gene. CDR3 sequence (DNA): TGTGCCAGCAGGCACCCAGGGGGCGCCGGGGCCTACGAGCAGTACTTC. Translated: CASRHPGGAGAYEQYF.

This clonotype was seen many times. The chain employs TRBV11-1 and TRBJ2-2; 8 bases line up with TRBD2. Trimming took 2 bases from V and 0 from J; bases not matched to a gene: 11. The CDR3 runs 19 residues. Per germline, CDR1 SGHAT and CDR2 FQDESV (reference sequence). CDR3 amino acids: CASSLFALAAHANTGELFF. Here the CDR3 DNA reads TGTGCCAGCAGCTTATTCGCACTAGCGGCCCACGCGAACACCGGGGAGCTGTTTTTT. Combining the CDR3 with reference TRBV11-1 and TRBJ2-2 gives the whole variable domain EAEVAQSPRYKITEKSQAVAFWCDPISGHATLYWYRQILGQGPELLVQFQDESVVDDSQLPKDRFSAERLKGVDSTLKIQPAELGDSAMYLCASSLFALAAHANTGELFFGEGSRLTVL.

In its sample, this clonotype was seen many times. The rearrangement uses TRBV30 and TRBJ1-5; 7 bases align to TRBD1. The CDR3 length is 13 residues. CDR1 and CDR2 (germline): GTSNPN, SVGIG (reference sequence). V was clipped by 2 bases and J by 7 bases; unmatched bases: 5. The CDR3 spells CAWSTGVRQPQHF. The CDR3 nucleotides read TGTGCCTGGAGTACAGGGGTAAGGCAGCCCCAGCATTTT. Drawing the rest from reference TRBV30 and TRBJ1-5, the complete variable domain is SQTIHQWPATLVQPVGSPLSLECTVEGTSNPNLYWYRQAAGRGLQLLFYSVGIGQISSEVPQNLSASRPQDRQFILSSKKLLLSDSGFYLCAWSTGVRQPQHFGDGTRLSIL.

This clonotype was counted many times. The V gene is TRBV9, the J gene TRBJ1-2; D may be TRBD1 (6 bases). V gave up 3 bases and J gave up 8 bases, with 17 bases separating them. CDR1 and CDR2 from the germline V gene are SGDLS and YYNGEE. This CDR3 is 14 amino acids long. CDR3 sequence: CASSAGQRNLGYTF. The CDR3 coding sequence is TGTGCCAGCAGCGCAGGACAGAGGAATTTAGGCTACACCTTC.

In its sample, this clonotype was seen many times. The chain has TRBV2 and TRBJ2-7; 11 bases are shared with TRBD2. Losses at the gene ends were 6 bases for V and 4 bases for J; bases not matched to a gene: 11. This CDR3 region has 16 residues. The germline CDR1 and CDR2 sequences are SNHLY and FYNNEI. Here the CDR3 reads CASRTVTSGNLYEQYF. The DNA of the CDR3 is TGTGCCAGCAGGACGGTGACTAGCGGGAACCTATACGAGCAGTACTTC. The variable domain in full, with the rest retrieved from reference TRBV2 and TRBJ2-7, is EPEVTQTPSHQVTQMGQEVILRCVPISNHLYFYWYRQILGQKVEFLVSFYNNEISEKSEIFDDQFSVERPDGSNFTLKIRSTKLEDSAMYFCASRTVTSGNLYEQYFGPGTRLTVT.

In this sample, this clonotype turned up many times. J is TRBJ2-2 and V is TRBV12-3 or TRBV12-4; possible D gene TRBD2, 6 bases. This CDR3 has 12 residues. The germline V and J ends were trimmed by 7 bases and 6 bases, with 9 bases remaining between them. The CDR3 protein is CASTGDSGELFF. In nucleotides, the CDR3 is TGTGCCAGCACGGGGGATTCCGGGGAGCTGTTTTTT.

This clonotype was seen repeatedly, ten times or more. The chain has TRBV4-2 and TRBJ1-1; D not resolved. The germline V gene encodes CDR1 LGHNA and CDR2 YNFKEQ. The V and J ends lost 0 bases and 6 bases respectively, with 8 bases between them. The CDR3 contains 13 residues. The CDR3 here is CASSQDPAAEAFF. The CDR3 DNA is TGTGCCAGCAGCCAAGATCCAGCAGCTGAAGCTTTCTTT.

This clonotype was counted ten times or more. The V and J genes are TRBV28 and TRBJ1-5; possibly TRBD1 for D (5 bases). CDR3 length: 15 residues. Germline V lookup: CDR1 MDHEN, CDR2 SYDVKM. Deletions cut 6 bases from V and 0 bases from J, with 12 bases between. CDR3: CASSDRVYSNQPQHF. Here the CDR3 DNA reads TGTGCCAGCAGCGACAGAGTTTATAGCAATCAGCCCCAGCATTTT.

There are many counts of this clonotype. The rearrangement joins TRBV29-1 to TRBJ2-7; D not resolved. Germline V lookup: CDR1 SQVTM, CDR2 ANQGSEA. The CDR3 has 11 amino acids. Trimming removed 6 bases at V and 0 bases at J, with 6 bases between. The CDR3 reads CSVGLSYEQYF. DNA for the CDR3: TGCAGCGTGGGTCTCTCCTACGAGCAGTACTTC.

This clonotype was detected many times. The rearrangement joins TRBV6-8 to TRBJ2-7; the D is unclear. The CDR3 runs to 9 residues. With 10 bases removed from V and 4 bases from J, the gap between germline ends came to 5 bases. CDR1 is MNHGY, CDR2 SAAAGT, per germline. The CDR3 loop reads CAIRYEQYF. The CDR3 nucleotides are TGTGCCATCCGTTACGAGCAGTACTTC.

This clonotype showed up many times. CDR3 loop: CASRGTPTEAFF. The CDR3 DNA is TGTGCCAGCCGCGGGACACCCACTGAAGCTTTCTTT. The chain carries TRBV2 and TRBJ1-1; a weak D match, TRBD1 (6 bases). The CDR3 is 12 residues long. The germline CDR1 and CDR2 sequences are SNHLY and FYNNEI. With 8 bases removed from V and 4 bases from J, the gap between germline ends came to 11 bases.

This clonotype was found many times. The chain has TRBV9 and TRBJ1-2, with TRBD1 matching over 9 bases. Germline V gene lookup returns CDR1 SGDLS and CDR2 YYNGEE. The V and J ends lost 4 bases and 7 bases, in that order; junction bases with no gene match: 11. This CDR3 comprises 15 residues. In DNA, the CDR3 is TGTGCCAGCAGCCCCCGGACAGGGGTAGTGGGTGGCTACACCTTC. Its protein is CASSPRTGVVGGYTF.

The chain employs TRBV6-1 and TRBJ1-2; 7 bases are a match to TRBD1. In germline, CDR1 is MNHNS, CDR2 SASEGT. V shed 4 bases, J shed 0 bases, and the junction held 8 bases outside the gene matches. The CDR3 length is 16 residues. The CDR3 DNA reads as TGTGCCAGCAGTGTAGACGGGACAGAGCCTAACTATGGCTACACCTTC. This sequence encodes CASSVDGTEPNYGYTF.

This clonotype occurred many times. This chain uses TRBV30 with TRBJ2-5, with 8 nucleotides matching TRBD2. The length of the CDR3 is 15 residues. After removal of 0 bases from V and 5 bases from J, the junction contained 8 bases not matched to a gene. Germline-derived CDR1 and CDR2 are GTSNPN and SVGIG (reference sequence). CDR3 protein: CAWSVLSGVGETQYF. The CDR3 DNA reads as TGTGCCTGGAGTGTACTTAGCGGGGTCGGGGAGACCCAGTACTTC.

The chain uses TRBV6-1 and TRBJ2-5; perhaps TRBD2 as D (6 bases). Trimming left V 3 bases short and J 4 bases short, with 12 bases between. Germline CDR1 and CDR2: MNHNS and SASEGT. There are 14 residues in the CDR3. CDR3 region: CASSDAGWTETQYF. In DNA, the CDR3 is TGTGCCAGCAGTGATGCGGGGTGGACAGAGACCCAGTACTTC.

This clonotype has more than one count but fewer than ten. The V and J genes are TRBV28 and TRBJ2-7, with unresolved D. Germline V gene sequence: CDR1 MDHEN, CDR2 SYDVKM. The germline V and J ends were trimmed by 2 bases and 4 bases, with 12 bases remaining between them. The CDR3 contains 14 residues. The CDR3 DNA reads as TGTGCCAGCAGTTTAGAAGGGATTCGGTACGAGCAGTACTTC. Residues: CASSLEGIRYEQYF.

Ten or more counts support this clonotype. A read error may account for a junction end that differs from germline. The gene calls are TRBV6-5 and TRBJ1-2; possibly TRBD1 for D (5 bases). The germline gives CDR1 MNHEY, CDR2 SVGAGI. The CDR3 runs 17 residues. CDR3 residues: CASSYGGGQLNGNGHTF. CDR3 coding DNA: TGTGCCAGCAGTTACGGGGGAGGACAACTAAACGGGAATGGCCACACCTTC.

This clonotype was seen at least ten times. The chain carries TRBV4-3 and TRBJ2-7; D remains ambiguous. CDR3 length: 15 amino acids. Germline V lookup: CDR1 LGHNA, CDR2 YSLEER. The ends were cut back, 1 base at V and 2 bases at J, with 12 bases in the middle. The DNA for the CDR3 is TGCGCCAGCAGCCAAGTTAGGGATTGGACCTACGAGCAGTACTTC. This translates into CASSQVRDWTYEQYF.